This T cell receptor (beta chain) comes out of a study of cytomegalovirus exposure and HLA in healthy donors. This clone was counted only a few times. The PCR had 60 Vbeta and 13 Jbeta primers. TCRdb's table, derived via immunoSEQ multiplex PCR, lists solely in-frame clones and lacks some. The sample lists about 200,000 clones; 85% to 90% were seen once. The CDR3 is 14 residues long. Germline-derived CDR1 and CDR2 are MDHEN and SYDVKM. The V segment lost 3 bases and the J segment 4 bases; nucleotides outside the gene matches: 4. Sequencing input: PBMCs. The gene calls are TRBV28 and TRBJ2-3; TRBD1 aligns across 7 bases. The source of this sequence is a man under 40 in good health and CMV-seronegative. The CDR3 region is CASSFQGESDTQYF. The DNA for the CDR3 is TGTGCCAGCAGTTTCCAGGGGGAATCAGATACGCAGTATTTT.